Listed here are 14 T cell receptor beta chains from one sample, sequenced in a study of early T cells in non-severe SARS-CoV-2 infection. Via MiXCR, TCRdb re-called the 5' RACE reads, giving one row per CDR3 protein. The sample includes about 79,000 distinct CDR3 sequences, roughly 13% of them seen just once. Sequenced: whole blood. The source is an adult who was a healthcare worker with PCR-confirmed SARS-CoV-2 infection or an uninfected control (not recorded which).

The V call is TRBV6-5, the J call TRBJ2-3, with D perhaps assigned TRBD1 or TRBD2 (6 bases each). The V end was cut by 4 bases, the J end by 2 bases, with 13 bases between. This CDR3 region has 15 residues. Germline CDR1 MNHEY, CDR2 SVGAGI. The CDR3 region has the DNA TGTGCCAGCAGTTCCGGGGGACACTACACAGATACGCAGTATTTT. Encoded protein: CASSSGGHYTDTQYF.

J is TRBJ1-2 and V is TRBV4-2, with no clear D. Germline CDR1 LGHNA, CDR2 YNFKEQ. This CDR3 has 14 amino acids. V gave up 4 bases and J gave up 4 bases, with 13 bases separating them. CDR3 DNA: TGTGCCAGCAGCCCGGACCTAGCCGGCTATGGCTACACCTTC. Translation: CASSPDLAGYGYTF.

This chain uses TRBV27 with TRBJ2-5, with D unresolved. The CDR3 runs 14 residues. CDR1 MNHEY and CDR2 SMNVEV come from the germline V gene (reference sequence). The V and J ends lost 6 bases and 5 bases respectively, with 16 bases between them. This chain's CDR3 is CASSRRTLLETQYF. The CDR3 DNA is TGTGCCAGCAGCCGACGGACCCTTTTGGAGACCCAGTACTTC.

This clonotype was detected a few times. This chain connects TRBV18 to TRBJ2-5; maybe TRBD1 (6 bases). The CDR3 contains 16 residues. Between the trimmed V and J ends, which lost 1 base and 2 bases, there was a span of 14 bases. The V gene's germline CDR1 is KGHSH and CDR2 LQKENI. CDR3 nucleotide sequence: TGTGCCAGCTCACCACGGAAAATCGGACAGCAAGAGACCCAGTACTTC. It codes for CASSPRKIGQQETQYF.

This clonotype appeared many times. The V gene is TRBV9, the J gene TRBJ1-4, with D uncertain. V gave up 0 bases and J gave up 2 bases, with 2 bases separating them. CDR1 is SGDLS and CDR2 is YYNGEE in the germline V gene. The CDR3 is 13 residues long. The CDR3 DNA sequence: TGTGCCAGCAGCGTAGATACTAATGAAAAACTGTTTTTT. This sequence encodes CASSVDTNEKLFF.

This clonotype was seen only a few times. This rearrangement joins TRBV7-2 to TRBJ2-3; D gene ambiguous. CDR1 and CDR2 (germline): SGHTA, FQGNSA. CDR3 length: 15 residues. V was trimmed by 5 bases and J by 5 bases, leaving 17 bases between them. CDR3 nucleotides: TGTGCCAGCAGCCTTACCAGCCTCGGTGGAGATACGCAGTATTTT. Translation gives CASSLTSLGGDTQYF.

This clonotype was seen ten or more times. The chain couples TRBV27 to TRBJ2-6; 10 nucleotides align to TRBD1. The CDR3 length is 21 residues. The V and J ends lost 0 bases and 0 bases, in that order; junction bases with no gene match: 11. Germline V gene data show CDR1 as MNHEY and CDR2 as SMNVEV (reference sequence). CDR3 loop: CASSLSRARDRGHSGANVLTF. The CDR3 DNA reads as TGTGCCAGCAGTTTATCACGAGCCAGGGACAGGGGCCACTCTGGGGCCAACGTCCTGACTTTC.

At least ten counts were recorded for this clonotype. The J gene is TRBJ2-4, the V gene TRBV27, with D possibly TRBD1 on 5 matching bases. The V and J ends lost 2 bases and 5 bases respectively, with 13 bases between them. Germline lookup yields CDR1 MNHEY and CDR2 SMNVEV (reference sequence). CDR3 length equals 15 residues. CDR3 region: CASSLLQGGQNIQYF. CDR3 in DNA: TGTGCCAGCAGTTTACTTCAGGGTGGCCAAAACATTCAGTACTTC.

The chain uses TRBV4-1 and TRBJ2-1, with D uncertain. The CDR3 is 13 amino acids. V was clipped by 1 base and J by 7 bases, with 8 bases between them. CDR1 is MGHRA and CDR2 is YSYEKL in the germline V gene. The chain's CDR3 is CASSQVGINEQFF. In nucleotides, the CDR3 is TGCGCCAGCAGCCAAGTGGGTATTAATGAGCAGTTCTTC.

This clonotype was observed many times. V usage is TRBV14 and J usage is TRBJ1-1; the D is unclear. V was pared by 4 bases and J by 8 bases, with 11 bases between. CDR3 length: 12 amino acids. The germline gives CDR1 SGHDN, CDR2 FVKESK. The CDR3 loop is CASSRRTGEAFF. The CDR3 nucleotides are TGTGCCAGCAGCCGCCGGACGGGAGAAGCTTTCTTT.

This clonotype was counted at least ten times. The chain combines TRBV10-2 with TRBJ2-1; D is unresolved. The V end was cut by 7 bases, the J end by 0 bases, with 7 bases between. The CDR3 is 13 residues long. Germline assignment: CDR1 WSHSY and CDR2 SAAADI. CDR3 sequence reads: CASKPASYNEQFF. For the CDR3, the DNA is TGCGCCAGCAAGCCAGCCTCCTACAATGAGCAGTTCTTC.

The table lists this clonotype with a few counts. The J gene is TRBJ1-4, the V gene TRBV18, with 8 bases that match TRBD1. CDR3 length equals 16 residues. Germline V CDR1 and CDR2: KGHSH, LQKENI. V dropped 3 bases and J dropped 6; count of bases not matched to a gene: 9. CDR3 sequence (DNA): TGTGCCAGCTCACCCCGGGCCCAGGGGGCTGATGAAAAACTGTTTTTT. This sequence encodes CASSPRAQGADEKLFF.

This clonotype was counted between two and nine times. This rearrangement joins TRBV2 to TRBJ2-2; D gene ambiguous. CDR3 length: 15 amino acids. Per germline, CDR1 SNHLY and CDR2 FYNNEI. The V gene lost 2 bases and the J gene lost 3 bases, with 10 bases spanning the gap. CDR3 amino acids: CASSEYQTDTGELFF. CDR3 nucleotides: TGTGCCAGCAGTGAATACCAGACCGACACCGGGGAGCTGTTTTTT.

This clonotype was seen repeatedly, ten times or more. The V call is TRBV18, the J call TRBJ1-2; TRBD1 aligns across 7 bases. V lost 2 bases and J lost 4; bases outside the gene matches: 7. This CDR3 spans 15 amino acids. The germline CDR1 and CDR2 sequences are KGHSH and LQKENI. CDR3 sequence: CASSPTTGTVYGYTF. CDR3 in DNA: TGTGCCAGCTCACCAACGACCGGGACAGTCTATGGCTACACCTTC.